The 19 T cell receptor beta chains presented below share a single source sample, sequenced in a study of response to subunit inactivated influenza vaccine. TCRdb passed the RT-PCR reads through MiXCR, listing each CDR3 protein once. The sample lists 400,000 to 650,000 distinct CDR3 sequences; 7.2% were seen once. The sample in question was PBMCs from blood, obtained about 23 months after vaccination. The receptor source for this set is a man aged 45 to 75 who received an inactivated influenza vaccine.

This clonotype turned up a few times. The rearrangement uses TRBV5-1 and TRBJ1-1; D is perhaps TRBD1 (6 bases). Germline CDR1 is SGHRS and CDR2 is YFSETQ. The CDR3 runs to 15 residues. The ends were cut back, 0 bases at V and 2 bases at J, with 11 bases in the middle. Here the CDR3 reads CASSLAPGANTEAFF. CDR3 in DNA: TGCGCCAGCAGCTTGGCCCCAGGGGCTAACACTGAAGCTTTCTTT.

This clonotype came up a few times. The V gene is TRBV2, the J gene TRBJ1-1; unclear D gene. This CDR3 region has 15 residues. Germline V gene lookup returns CDR1 SNHLY and CDR2 FYNNEI. Trimming took 5 bases from V and 1 from J, leaving 14 bases between them. The CDR3 loop is CASSQPWHGNTEAFF. CDR3 in DNA: TGTGCCAGCAGTCAACCGTGGCACGGGAACACTGAAGCTTTCTTT.

The chain carries TRBV5-1 and TRBJ2-5; D is perhaps TRBD1 (6 bases). Germline values: CDR1 SGHRS, CDR2 YFSETQ. The V end lost 4 bases, the J end lost 0 bases, and 13 bases lay between the germline ends. The CDR3 has 15 amino acids. The CDR3 DNA follows: TGCGCCAGCAGCAGCTGGACAGAGTACCAAGAGACCCAGTACTTC. Protein: CASSSWTEYQETQYF. Using reference TRBV5-1 and TRBJ2-5 for the parts outside the CDR3, the full variable domain is KAGVTQTPRYLIKTRGQQVTLSCSPISGHRSVSWYQQTPGQGLQFLFEYFSETQRNKGNFPGRFSGRQFSNSRSEMNVSTLELGDSALYLCASSSWTEYQETQYFGPGTRLLVL.

This clonotype has only one observation. V usage is TRBV20-1 and J usage is TRBJ2-7, with D hard to call. The germline V and J ends were trimmed by 3 bases and 3 bases, with 9 bases remaining between them. CDR3 length: 12 amino acids. CDR1 and CDR2 (germline): DFQATT, SNEGSKA (reference sequence). CDR3 bases: TGCAGTGCTAGTGTTCGGAGCTACGAGCAGTACTTC. Translating it yields CSASVRSYEQYF.

This clonotype was counted a few times. This chain joins TRBV4-1 and TRBJ2-1; possible D gene TRBD2, 6 bases. V lost 1 base to trimming and J lost 6 bases, with 10 bases between them. Germline V CDR1 and CDR2: MGHRA, YSYEKL. The CDR3 contains 14 residues. CDR3 region: CASSQALALNEQFF. The CDR3 nucleotides are TGCGCCAGCAGCCAAGCCCTAGCGCTCAATGAGCAGTTCTTC.

V gene TRBV5-5 combines with J gene TRBJ2-5, with D tentatively TRBD1 (6 bases). This CDR3 spans 12 amino acids. V was clipped by 4 bases and J by 9 bases, with 13 bases between them. CDR1 is SGHKS and CDR2 is YYEKEE in the germline V gene (reference sequence). CDR3 protein: CASSGQQGPQYF. The CDR3 DNA reads as TGTGCCAGCAGCGGCCAACAGGGCCCCCAGTACTTC.

This clonotype turned up a few times. V gene TRBV4-1 combines with J gene TRBJ2-3; TRBD1 agrees at 9 bases. CDR3 length equals 17 residues. The germline gives CDR1 MGHRA, CDR2 YSYEKL. The trim removed 4 bases at V and 0 bases at J, leaving 8 bases unmatched. Here the CDR3 reads CASSRGQGSVSTDTQYF. For the CDR3, the DNA is TGCGCCAGCAGCCGAGGACAGGGGAGCGTTAGCACAGATACGCAGTATTTT.

The gene calls are TRBV29-1 and TRBJ1-2, with 7 bases that match TRBD1. The germline CDR1 and CDR2 sequences are SQVTM and ANQGSEA. This CDR3 region has 14 residues. The V gene end was trimmed by 2 bases and the J gene end by 8 bases; junction bases not matched to a gene: 11. CDR3 protein: CSVESFGRGSGYTF. In DNA, the CDR3 is TGCAGCGTTGAATCCTTCGGCAGGGGGTCGGGCTACACCTTC.

The CDR3 bases are TGTGCCAGCAGTTTTTTAATCGGGACAGGCGATACCGGGGAGCTGTTTTTT. It yields the protein CASSFLIGTGDTGELFF. This chain connects TRBV28 to TRBJ2-2; 8 positions agree with TRBD1. The CDR3 has 17 amino acids. CDR1 MDHEN and CDR2 SYDVKM come from the germline V gene. V gave up 3 bases and J gave up 5 bases; unmatched junction bases: 11.

This clonotype was found a few times. This chain connects TRBV2 to TRBJ2-1; TRBD2 aligns across 7 bases. Germline CDR1 SNHLY, CDR2 FYNNEI. The CDR3 length is 15 residues. The ends lost 1 base at V and 7 bases at J; junction bases unmatched: 7. The CDR3 region has the DNA TGTGCCAGCAGTGAAGTCGGACTAGGTGTAAATGAGCAGTTCTTC. Its translation: CASSEVGLGVNEQFF.

The rearrangement joins TRBV12-3 or TRBV12-4 to TRBJ2-7, with TRBD1 identical over 9 bases. CDR3 length equals 13 residues. V lost 6 bases and J lost 2; bases outside the gene matches: 2. CDR3 sequence: CASRTGGAYEQYF. CDR3 sequence (DNA): TGTGCCAGCAGGACAGGGGGAGCCTACGAGCAGTACTTC.

This clonotype was seen many times. The DNA of the CDR3 is TGTGCCAGCAGCCAAGGAGGGGGAGAGACCCAGTACTTC. It encodes CASSQGGGETQYF. The V call is TRBV4-2, the J call TRBJ2-5; possible D gene TRBD1, 6 bases. This CDR3 is 13 amino acids long. CDR1 is LGHNA and CDR2 is YNFKEQ in the germline V gene. The V end was cut by 1 base, the J end by 4 bases, with 7 bases between.

This clonotype was detected only a few times. The chain recombines TRBV28 with TRBJ1-2; 7 bases match TRBD1. Germline lookup yields CDR1 MDHEN and CDR2 SYDVKM. After removal of 4 bases from V and 2 bases from J, the junction contained 10 bases not matched to a gene. The CDR3 spans 16 residues. CDR3 bases: TGTGCCAGCAGTTCTATTCCGGGACAGCGCAACTATGGCTACACCTTC. Translated, it gives CASSSIPGQRNYGYTF.

In its sample, this clonotype was seen many times. This chain links TRBV24-1 with TRBJ1-1; maybe TRBD1 (5 bases). CDR3 length equals 14 residues. V lost 3 bases and J lost 1, with 8 bases in between. CDR1 is KGHDR, CDR2 SFDVKD, per germline. The CDR3 loop reads CATSDGHWNTEAFF. CDR3 DNA: TGTGCCACCAGTGATGGACATTGGAACACTGAAGCTTTCTTT.

This clonotype was picked up a small number of times. The chain is built from TRBV20-1 and TRBJ2-7; the D is unclear. This CDR3 contains 13 residues. Trimming shortened V by 2 bases and J by 0 bases, and 8 bases separated the two germline ends. The germline V gene has CDR1 DFQATT and CDR2 SNEGSKA (reference sequence). The CDR3 is CSARRARSYEQYF. Written as DNA, the CDR3 is TGCAGTGCTAGACGGGCCCGCTCCTACGAGCAGTACTTC.

The CDR3 DNA reads as TGTGCCTGGAAAGGGGCAGCCCAGTCCTACAATGAGCAGTTCTTC. This codes for CAWKGAAQSYNEQFF. The chain has TRBV30 and TRBJ2-1, with D maybe TRBD1 (5 bases). V lost 4 bases to trimming and J lost 1 base, with 14 bases between them. CDR1 GTSNPN and CDR2 SVGIG come from the germline V gene (reference sequence). CDR3 length equals 15 residues.

This clonotype was detected many times. The chain joins TRBV20-1 to TRBJ2-5, with D perhaps TRBD2 (7 bases). The CDR3 is 14 amino acids. CDR1 and CDR2 (germline): DFQATT, SNEGSKA (reference sequence). The V end lost 6 bases, the J end lost 5 bases, and 19 bases lay between the germline ends. The CDR3 nucleotides read TGCAGTGCCCTAATAGGGGGGGCCGGCGAGACCCAGTACTTC. It codes for CSALIGGAGETQYF.

There are many counts of this clonotype. This sequence joins TRBV15 and TRBJ2-7, with 12 bases that match TRBD2. Germline V gene data show CDR1 as LNHNV and CDR2 as YYDKDF (reference sequence). There are 17 residues in the CDR3. Germline trimming cut 3 bases from V and 5 bases from J; bases unmatched to any gene: 11. The CDR3 here is CATSSRKLAGGPDEQYF. CDR3 DNA sequence: TGTGCCACCAGCAGCCGAAAGCTAGCGGGAGGGCCCGACGAGCAGTACTTC.

This clonotype was counted between two and nine times. The chain links TRBV3-1 to TRBJ2-3; unclear D gene. The ends were cut back, 0 bases at V and 1 base at J, with 8 bases in the middle. The V gene's germline CDR1 is LGHDT and CDR2 YNNKEL (reference sequence). CDR3 length: 15 residues. CDR3 protein: CASSQDSGRTDTQYF. The CDR3 DNA follows: TGTGCCAGCAGCCAAGATTCTGGGCGCACAGATACGCAGTATTTT.